The 5 T cell receptor beta chains below come from one sample, sequenced in a study of blood T cell repertoires in COVID-19. Clones were sequenced by immunoSEQ multiplex PCR, and TCRdb holds only the in-frame ones, with some missing. The sample contains around 180,000 clones, roughly 77% of which appear only once. Sequenced input: peripheral blood. The receptors stem from a woman aged 80 or older with COVID-19, enrolled during active disease.

The chain couples TRBV10-1 to TRBJ1-1; TRBD1 might be the D (5 bases). The V end lost 7 bases, the J end lost 0 bases, and 21 bases lay between the germline ends. CDR1 and CDR2 from the germline V gene are WNHNN and SYGVQD (reference sequence). The CDR3 has 17 amino acids. The CDR3 region is CASKGKFPKGLNTEAFF. CDR3 nucleotides: TGCGCCAGCAAGGGAAAGTTTCCGAAGGGGTTGAACACTGAAGCTTTCTTT.

This clone was detected only a few times. CDR3 DNA sequence: TGTGCCAGCAGGGACAGGGCCTCAACTAATGAAAAACTGTTTTTT. Translating it yields CASRDRASTNEKLFF. The chain couples TRBV2 to TRBJ1-4; 8 bases are shared with TRBD1. V gave up 6 bases and J gave up 0 bases; unmatched junction bases: 3. Germline assignment: CDR1 SNHLY and CDR2 FYNNEI. This CDR3 spans 15 amino acids.

This CDR3 reads CASSRGQGGSTGSQYF. CDR3 nucleotide sequence: TGTGCCAGCAGCCGGGGACAGGGGGGGTCCACAGGGTCGCAGTATTTT. V gene TRBV7-2 combines with J gene TRBJ2-3, with 11 bases matching TRBD1. Looked up from germline, CDR1 is SGHTA and CDR2 is FQGNSA. The CDR3 extends over 16 amino acids. V dropped 5 bases and J dropped 10; count of bases not matched to a gene: 14.

This chain uses TRBV5-6 with TRBJ1-4; unclear D gene. The CDR3 loop spans 14 amino acids. Trimming cost V 4 bases and J 8 bases, with 15 bases left between them. Per germline, CDR1 SGHDT and CDR2 YYEEEE. CDR3 in DNA: TGTGCCAGCAGCCCCCTAACGGGTGGGGAAAAACTGTTTTTT. It translates to CASSPLTGGEKLFF.

This chain joins TRBV5-1 and TRBJ2-3; the match to TRBD2 covers 13 bases. CDR1 and CDR2 (germline): SGHRS, YFSETQ. The ends lost 1 base at V and 6 bases at J; junction bases unmatched: 8. The CDR3 contains 17 residues. The CDR3 DNA reads TGCGCCAGCAGCTTGAGGTCCCCGGGACTAGCGGGGGATACGCAGTATTTT. Translation gives CASSLRSPGLAGDTQYF.